The entry that follows covers one TCR beta chain sequence. The entry originates in a study of OX40 agonist ivuxolimab in advanced cancers. TCRdb's table, derived via immunoSEQ multiplex PCR, lists solely in-frame clones and lacks some. The data contain 60,000 to 85,000 clones, about 88% of them seen just once; the ten biggest clones take up 3% to 4%. V was shortened by 1 base and J by 5 bases, with 8 bases between the two germline ends. The CDR3 has 13 amino acids. Per the germline V gene, CDR1 is KGHSH and CDR2 is LQKENI. This material consisted of CD4+ or CD8+ T cells sorted from blood, taken in a trial of the OX40 agonist ivuxolimab. V gene TRBV18 combines with J gene TRBJ1-1; D call uncertain. The sequence came from an adult with an advanced solid tumor such as melanoma, head and neck, liver or kidney cancer. The CDR3 loop reads CASSPRLETEAFF. DNA for the CDR3: TGTGCCAGCTCACCACGATTGGAAACTGAAGCTTTCTTT. Filled out from reference TRBV18 and TRBJ1-1, the complete variable domain reads NAGVMQNPRHLVRRRGQEARLRCSPMKGHSHVYWYRQLPEEGLKFMVYLQKENIIDESGMPKERFSAEFPKEGPSILRIQQVVRGDSAAYFCASSPRLETEAFFGQGTRLTVV.